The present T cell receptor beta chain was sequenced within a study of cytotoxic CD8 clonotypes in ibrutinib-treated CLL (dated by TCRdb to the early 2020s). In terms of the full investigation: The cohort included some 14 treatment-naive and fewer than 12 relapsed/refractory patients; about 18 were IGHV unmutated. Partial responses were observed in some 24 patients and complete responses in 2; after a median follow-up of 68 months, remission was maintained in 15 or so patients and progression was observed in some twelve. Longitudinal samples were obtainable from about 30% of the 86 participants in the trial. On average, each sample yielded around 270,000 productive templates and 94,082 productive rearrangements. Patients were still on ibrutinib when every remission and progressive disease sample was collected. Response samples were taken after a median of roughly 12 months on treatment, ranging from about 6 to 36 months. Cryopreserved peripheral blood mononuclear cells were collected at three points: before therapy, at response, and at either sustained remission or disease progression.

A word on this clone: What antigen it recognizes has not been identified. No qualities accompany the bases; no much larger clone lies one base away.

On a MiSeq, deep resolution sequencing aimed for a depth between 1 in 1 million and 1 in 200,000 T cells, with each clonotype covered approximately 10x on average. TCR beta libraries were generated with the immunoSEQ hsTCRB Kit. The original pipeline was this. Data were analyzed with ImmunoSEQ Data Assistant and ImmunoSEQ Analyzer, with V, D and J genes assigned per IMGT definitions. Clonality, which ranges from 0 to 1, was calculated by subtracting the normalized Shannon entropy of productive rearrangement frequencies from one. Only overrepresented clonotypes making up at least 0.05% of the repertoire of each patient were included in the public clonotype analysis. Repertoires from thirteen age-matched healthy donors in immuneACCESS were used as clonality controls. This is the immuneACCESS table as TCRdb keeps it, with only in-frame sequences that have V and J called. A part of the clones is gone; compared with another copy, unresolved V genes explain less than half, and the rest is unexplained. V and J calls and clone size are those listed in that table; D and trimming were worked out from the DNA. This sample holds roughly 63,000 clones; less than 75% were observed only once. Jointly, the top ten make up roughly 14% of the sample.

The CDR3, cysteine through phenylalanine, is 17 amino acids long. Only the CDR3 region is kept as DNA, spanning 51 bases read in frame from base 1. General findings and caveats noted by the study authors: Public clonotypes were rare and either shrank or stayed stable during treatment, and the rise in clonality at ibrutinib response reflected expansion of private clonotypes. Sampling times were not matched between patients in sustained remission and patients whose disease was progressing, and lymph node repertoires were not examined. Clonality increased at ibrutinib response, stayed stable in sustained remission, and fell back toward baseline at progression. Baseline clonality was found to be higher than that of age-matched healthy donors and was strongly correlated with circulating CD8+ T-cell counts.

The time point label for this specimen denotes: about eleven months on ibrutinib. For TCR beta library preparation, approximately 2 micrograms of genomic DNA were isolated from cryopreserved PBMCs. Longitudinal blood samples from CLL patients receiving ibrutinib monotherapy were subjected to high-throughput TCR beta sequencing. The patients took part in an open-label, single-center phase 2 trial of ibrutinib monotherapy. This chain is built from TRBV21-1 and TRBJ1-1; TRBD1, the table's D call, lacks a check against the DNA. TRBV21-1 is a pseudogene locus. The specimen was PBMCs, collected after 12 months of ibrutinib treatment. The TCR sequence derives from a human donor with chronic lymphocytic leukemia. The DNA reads TGTGCCAGCAGCAAAGCATTGATAGGGGATCCTGCGGCTGAAGCTTTCTTT. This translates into CASSKALIGDPAAEAFF.